This record concerns one T cell receptor beta chain sequence. This receptor's antigen is unknown. The sample holds no much larger clone one base away, and base qualities are not on file. The CDR3, cysteine through phenylalanine, is 16 amino acids long. Of all the DNA, just the CDR3 is kept, 48 bases in frame from base 1. The germline V gene (reference sequence) yields LNHNV for CDR1 and YYDKDF for CDR2. Cut back by 1 base and 7 bases, the V and J ends lie 20 bases apart. The sample comes from a study of cytomegalovirus exposure and HLA in healthy donors (dated by TCRdb to about 2017). With respect to the entire study: An earlier analysis of around 600 of the donors reported 250 to 300 Gb of sequence data and around 120 million unique TCR beta sequences from some 180 million T cells. A later genetic analysis took genome-wide SNP genotypes for about three fifths of the 666 donors and used that subset as a discovery cohort. HLA typing covered class I and class II loci at four-digit resolution. Donor age, sex, ethnicity and CMV serostatus were compiled together with the repertoire data. Roughly 300 gigabases of sequencing data and tens of millions of unique TCR sequences were included in an early release covering about 620 HLA-typed donors. To decide whether each TCR beta V gene segment behaved as functional or pseudogenic, an earlier analysis of some 600 of the donors relied on high-throughput TCR beta sequencing. In addition to the first cohort of 500 to 850 subjects, a separate validation cohort of approximately 130 different subjects was used. To predict cytomegalovirus infection status, the study combined high-throughput TCR immunosequencing, statistical association of individual TCRs with disease status, and machine learning. The study used immunosequencing to profile the T cell repertoires of 670 or so subjects and linked those repertoires to cytomegalovirus serostatus. Among about 390 genotyped donors of the cohort, an average of about 240,000 unique TCR beta nucleotide sequences were sequenced per donor, roughly a sixth of them non-productive. Among the roughly 400 genotyped donors, around 81% belonged to the genetic ancestry cluster associated with self-reported Caucasian donors. Every repertoire in the discovery cohort had been generated on one and the same sequencing platform. A later analysis re-analyzed previously published TCR beta repertoires from 666 donors and added high-resolution HLA genotyping to study TCR occurrence patterns. Four or five DR-DQ haplotypes were handled as single units for association and clustering because linkage in the cohort was strong. The aim of the study was to test whether cataloging public T cell receptors could identify signatures of past pathogen exposure. Typing coverage differed by locus: A, B, C, DRB1 and DQB1 were typed in about 629-640 donors, DQA1 in approximately 520, DPA1 in 600 to 610, and DPB1 in just under 480. In the later analysis, no new phenotypic data were used to find candidate immune exposures; instead, reliance was placed on TCR beta sequences and their occurrence across donors.

Here is what the overall study found, with its caveats: In a later analysis, TCR association rates were found to vary across HLA loci, with the most associated TCRs seen for DRB1 alleles and the fewest for HLA-C alleles. A further reported finding was that TCR beta sequences accurately predicted the HLA-A and HLA-B alleles for most subjects in the first cohort. Compared with the roughly 720-donor mean, donors in an Asian-associated ancestry cluster had fewer N-insertions in productive TCRs, according to a later genetic analysis. Most TCR sequences were observed very rarely across donors, whereas some public TCRs were present in many individuals. The only immune exposure information available for the cohort was CMV serostatus. In an earlier analysis of a few hundred of the donors, most TCR beta V segments were observed in productive rearrangements about 90% or about 30% of the time, broadly matching IMGT annotations. In a later analysis, HLA-associated TCR beta chains showed more clonal expansion and lower generation probabilities than non-associated chains that were equally common. Because HLA typing was missing for some donors at each locus, association tests included only the typed subset. Assigning TCR associations to individual alleles was difficult when HLA alleles, especially DR and DQ, strongly co-occurred. A group of highly shared sequence variants was considered likely to be a technical artifact of the sequencing pipeline. The classifier was reported to diagnose cytomegalovirus status with high specificity and sensitivity in both the original and validation cohorts. A few of the identified cytomegalovirus-associated TCR beta chains were confirmed in vitro to be specific for cytomegalovirus antigens. Because counts were too low, some 17 rarely observed V segments, including chromosome 9 orphons, were left out of the earlier analysis of 500 to 650 of the donors. It was suggested by the authors that the approach could potentially be generalized to other disease states and immunological phenotypes. The study listed 150 to 200 TCR beta chains as associated with cytomegalovirus. Only TCR beta chains were sequenced in this cohort, and the absence of alpha or paired-chain data limited detectable features. Correlated functional status among segregating V segments might be attributable to linkage disequilibrium, but an unknown experimental factor could not be ruled out. A later genetic analysis associated a missense DCLRE1C variant with V-gene and J-gene trimming of TCR beta chains, and an independent cohort replicated the association. Sequencing depth was assumed to be roughly uniform across donors in the presence/absence analyses, though that assumption may not hold. In a later analysis, several top co-occurrence clusters were reported to appear linked to parvovirus B19, influenza, CMV and Epstein-Barr virus. According to a later analysis, most CMV-associated TCR beta chains appeared to be HLA-restricted, and the HLA associations seemed to be driven largely by CMV exposure. At a false discovery rate of 0.05, a later analysis linked around 17,000 TCR beta sequences to specific HLA alleles. Because the 87-base-pair reads could not distinguish some IMGT-functional V segments, including TRBV6-2 and TRBV6-3, those segments were excluded.

The library was generated by the immunoSEQ multiplex PCR assay. For the multiplex PCR, a mixture combining 60 forward primers for TCR Vbeta segments and 13 reverse primers for TCR Jbeta segments was used. The CDR3 region of rearranged TCR beta genes was amplified from genomic DNA with a multiplex PCR assay. The amplified TCR beta libraries were sequenced on the Illumina HiSeq System as 87-base-pair reads. Per the source publication's procedure: Across the 666 repertoires, a later analysis counted 80 million or so unique TCR beta chains, some 11 million of which were shared by at least two donors. A nearest-neighbor algorithm error-corrected the raw reads and collapsed the reads into unique sequences, merging closely related sequences to remove PCR and sequencing errors. To assign V, D and J gene segments, CDR3 sequences were aligned to IMGT reference sequences. For a sequence to be retained, at least a six-nucleotide match to both a V gene segment and a J gene segment was required. Rearrangements were called productive when the CDR3 lacked stop codons and stayed in frame with V and J; all others were non-productive. Following IMGT convention, CDR3 was defined as the stretch from the second conserved V-encoded cysteine up to the conserved J-encoded phenylalanine. In an earlier analysis of approximately 590 of the donors, sequences lacking an unambiguous match to a single V gene segment were excluded. In an earlier analysis of 587 of the donors, V segments were called functional above 56.7% productive rearrangements and were called segregating when the between-donor standard deviation exceeded 5%. To diagnose cytomegalovirus status from the catalog of TCR beta chain sequences, a statistical classification framework was built. V and J gene assignment, in a later analysis, came from comparing TCR nucleotide sequences with IMGT/GENE-DB human TR gene sequences. A later analysis assigned CDR3 sequences and most-parsimonious VDJ recombination scenarios with the TCRdist pipeline. In a later analysis, each TCR beta chain was defined by its CDR3 amino acid sequence together with its V-gene family, and reads without a unique V-gene family were excluded. A later analysis removed 592 highly shared, low-generation-probability nucleotide sequences to deal with suspected cross-contamination and a sequencing artifact. A later analysis calculated a clonal expansion index for each public chain from normalized within-repertoire ranks of inferred template counts. A later analysis computed generation probabilities with a VDJ recombination model fitted to out-of-frame rearrangements, and checked the results against IGoR. Hypergeometric tests were used in a later analysis to score TCR-TCR, TCR-HLA and TCR-CMV co-occurrence, with a repertoire-size bias correction applied to the TCR pairs. In a later analysis, false discovery rates were estimated by permuting HLA or CMV assignments 20 times. A later analysis grouped co-occurring TCRs with DBSCAN, adding TCRdist sequence similarity when clustering within HLA-allele-positive subsets. Repertoires with fewer than 30,000 or more than 120,000 public chains were left out of co-occurrence clustering, as were about 5 repertoires with anomalous nucleotide sharing. What TCRdb holds here is the immuneACCESS table cut down to in-frame rearrangements. Part of the clones is not present; checked against another copy, under half of the missing clones reflect an unresolved V gene, and the others are unexplained. V, J and clone size are taken as reported in that table, and D and trimming were inferred from the DNA itself. Here the sample has tens of thousands of clones; 72% occur a single time. Approximately 4.4% of the sample is held by the ten biggest clonotypes.

In total, 500 to 700 healthy bone marrow donors made up the cohort. All cohort members were sampled while nominally healthy, although unrecorded immune exposures were likely present. The donor tested CMV seropositive and was one of the 289 seropositive cohort members. A peripheral blood sample was collected from each donor, and TCR beta sequencing was performed on peripheral blood mononuclear cells. Genomic DNA extraction from the blood cell samples was performed with the Qiagen DNeasy Blood Extraction Kit. Recombination linked TRBV15 to TRBJ2-7; TRBD2 could be the D gene, as 6 bases match. The sample comprised PBMCs. The sequence was obtained from a man in his fifties or sixties in good health and CMV-seropositive. The bases are TGTGCCACCAGCAGAGGCGGGACCGTTAAGAATGGTGAGCAGTACTTC. Its coded protein is CATSRGGTVKNGEQYF.